The rows below give T cell receptor beta chains drawn from one sample of a study of blood T cell repertoires in COVID-19. The protocol was immunoSEQ multiplex PCR, while the TCRdb copy is restricted to in-frame clones and leaves out a portion. The sample gives some 190,000 clones, 70% to 90% of which show up once; approximately 4% is in the top ten. Sequencing used peripheral blood. The receptors were sampled from a human donor in a cohort sampled during active COVID-19. CDR3s include the opening cysteine and the closing phenylalanine or tryptophan. A D gene is named only where the DNA matches it firmly.

TRBV3-1/TRBV3-2	TRBJ1-2	.	CASSQERSQFYGYTF	TGTGCCAGCAGCCAAGAGCGTAGCCAGTTCTATGGCTACACCTTC
TRBV10-3	TRBJ1-2	.	CAIRPRAAGYTF	TGTGCCATCAGGCCCAGGGCGGCGGGCTACACCTTC
TRBV5-1	TRBJ2-2	.	CASSDRGARTGELFF	TGCGCCAGCTCCGATCGGGGGGCGAGAACCGGGGAGCTGTTTTTT
TRBV15	TRBJ2-5	TRBD2	CATSRVSGIETQYF	TGTGCCACCAGCAGGGTTAGCGGGATAGAGACCCAGTACTTC
TRBV11-2	TRBJ2-3	.	CASSLVMSALVTDTQYF	TGTGCCAGCAGCTTGGTCATGTCTGCGCTAGTCACAGATACGCAGTATTTT
TRBV12-2	TRBJ1-5	.	CASRPPLRQGPITGNQPQHF	TGTGCAAGTCGCCCCCCATTACGACAGGGCCCTATTACGGGCAATCAGCCCCAGCATTTT
TRBV9	TRBJ2-2	TRBD1	CASSATGASNTGELFF	TGTGCCAGCAGCGCAACAGGGGCGTCGAACACCGGGGAGCTGTTTTTT
TRBV4-3	TRBJ2-2	TRBD1	CASSHDYRQGAGTGELFF	TGCGCCAGCAGCCATGACTACAGACAGGGGGCGGGCACCGGGGAGCTGTTTTTT
TRBV5-5	TRBJ2-7	.	CASSPNLARPYEQYF	TGTGCCAGCAGCCCCAACTTAGCGCGGCCCTACGAGCAGTACTTC
TRBV14	TRBJ1-1	.	CASSRGQVVNTEAFF	TGTGCCAGCAGCCGTGGGCAGGTGGTGAACACTGAAGCTTTCTTT
TRBV5-1	TRBJ1-6	.	CASSFTYNSPLHF	TGCGCCAGCAGTTTCACATATAATTCACCCCTCCACTTT